These 21 T cell receptor beta chains were sequenced from one sample in a study of T cell changes during pregnancy in multiple sclerosis. Here immunoSEQ multiplex PCR was the method, and the copy in TCRdb shows in-frame clones only, minus some. The sample records around 55,000 clones, 70% to 90% being singletons. This sample comprised CD4+ T cells from peripheral blood mononuclear cells, obtained in the first trimester of pregnancy. The receptors derive from a female donor with multiple sclerosis, enrolled in a pregnancy study.

V usage is TRBV28 and J usage is TRBJ1-2, with a weak D call TRBD1 (6 bases). The CDR3 consists of 14 residues. The germline V gene encodes CDR1 MDHEN and CDR2 SYDVKM. Trimming stripped 8 bases from V and 3 bases from J, with 16 bases between. The DNA of the CDR3 is TGTGCCAGCTGGGACATTTTATCCGACTATGGCTACACCTTC. It yields the protein CASWDILSDYGYTF.

This rearrangement joins TRBV11-2 to TRBJ2-7, with a weak D call TRBD1 (5 bases). The CDR3 is 15 amino acids. The germline V and J ends were trimmed by 5 bases and 2 bases, with 16 bases remaining between them. The germline CDR1 and CDR2 sequences are SGHAT and FQNNGV. The DNA of the CDR3 is TGTGCCAGCAGCCCGACAGAGTTACGGGCCTACGAGCAGTACTTC. Protein product: CASSPTELRAYEQYF.

The rearrangement joins TRBV28 to TRBJ1-3, with 7 positions matching TRBD1. Unmatched junction bases numbered 11, after V lost 5 bases and J lost 4 bases. Germline V gene data show CDR1 as MDHEN and CDR2 as SYDVKM. The CDR3 contains 16 residues. For the CDR3, the DNA is TGTGCCAGCAGTCCTTGGACAGGCGCAGAAGGAAACACCATATATTTT. It is translated as CASSPWTGAEGNTIYF. Together with reference TRBV28 and TRBJ1-3, the CDR3 gives the full variable domain: DVKVTQSSRYLVKRTGEKVFLECVQDMDHENMFWYRQDPGLGLRLIYFSYDVKMKEKGDIPEGYSVSREKKERFSLILESASTNQTSMYLCASSPWTGAEGNTIYFGEGSWLTVV.

V and J are TRBV7-8 and TRBJ1-2, with 8 bases aligning to TRBD1. In germline, CDR1 is SGHVS, CDR2 FQNEAQ. J gave up 8 bases and V 5 bases, and 16 bases lay outside the gene matches. This CDR3 is 16 amino acids long. The CDR3 sequence: CASSQDRGLSHWGYTF. CDR3 DNA sequence: TGTGCCAGCAGCCAAGACAGGGGACTCTCCCACTGGGGCTACACCTTC. The whole variable domain, filled in from reference TRBV7-8 and TRBJ1-2, reads GAGVSQSPRYKVAKRGQDVALRCDPISGHVSLFWYQQALGQGPEFLTYFQNEAQLDKSGLPSDRFFAERPEGSVSTLKIQRTQQEDSAVYLCASSQDRGLSHWGYTFGSGTRLTVV.

The chain links TRBV6-1 to TRBJ2-3; D remains unclear. Germline V gives CDR1 MNHNS, CDR2 SASEGT. V lost 2 bases and J lost 2, with 5 bases in between. CDR3 length equals 13 residues. CDR3 bases: TGTGCCAGCAGTGAAATGGCCACAGATACGCAGTATTTT. Translation: CASSEMATDTQYF.

The chain links TRBV7-2 to TRBJ2-1; weak D call: TRBD2 (6 bases). This CDR3 has 13 residues. CDR1 is SGHTA and CDR2 is FQGNSA in the germline V gene. V lost 2 bases, J lost 6 bases, and 8 bases lay in between. The CDR3 region is CASSLKEGNEQFF. CDR3 nucleotide sequence: TGTGCCAGCAGCTTAAAGGAGGGCAATGAGCAGTTCTTC.

The chain has TRBV5-8 and TRBJ2-1; a possible D gene is TRBD2 (5 bases). The CDR3 runs 14 residues. The V end lost 5 bases, the J end lost 1 base, and 10 bases lay between the germline ends. Germline V gene data show CDR1 as SGHTS and CDR2 as YDEGEE. CDR3 residues: CASSHRGSYNEQFF. CDR3 coding DNA: TGTGCCAGCAGTCACCGCGGGTCCTACAATGAGCAGTTCTTC.

This sequence joins TRBV5-1 and TRBJ1-1; 7 nucleotides agree with TRBD1. The CDR3 extends over 15 amino acids. Germline V lookup: CDR1 SGHRS, CDR2 YFSETQ. J gave up 0 bases and V 4 bases, and 6 bases lay outside the gene matches. The CDR3 nucleotides are TGCGCCAGCAGCCCGCAGGACAGGCTGAACACTGAAGCTTTCTTT. Its translation: CASSPQDRLNTEAFF.

The V call is TRBV7-2, the J call TRBJ2-1, with 7 bases aligning to TRBD2. V shed 5 bases, J shed 3 bases, and the junction held 13 bases outside the gene matches. The CDR3 is 17 residues long. The V gene's germline CDR1 is SGHTA and CDR2 FQGNSA. The CDR3 loop is CASSLMPAPGGYNEQFF. The CDR3 region has the DNA TGTGCCAGCAGCCTAATGCCCGCCCCGGGGGGCTACAATGAGCAGTTCTTC.

CDR3 sequence (DNA): TGTGCCAGCAGACGGGGACAGGACTCCTACGAGCAGTACTTC. This codes for CASRRGQDSYEQYF. The chain combines TRBV6-5 with TRBJ2-7; 8 positions agree with TRBD1. The germline CDR1 and CDR2 sequences are MNHEY and SVGAGI. The CDR3 has 14 residues. V was clipped by 6 bases and J by 0 bases; unmatched bases: 4.

This clone was detected only once. This chain links TRBV5-6 with TRBJ2-5; D might be TRBD2 (6 bases). V shed 1 base and J shed 1 base, with 11 bases lying between them. From germline, CDR1 is SGHDT and CDR2 YYEEEE. The CDR3 spans 15 residues. The CDR3 DNA sequence: TGTGCCAGCAGCTTGAAATCAGCGGGCCAAGAGACCCAGTACTTC. Translation gives CASSLKSAGQETQYF. The variable domain in full, completed from reference TRBV5-6 and TRBJ2-5, reads DAGVTQSPTHLIKTRGQQVTLRCSPKSGHDTVSWYQQALGQGPQFIFQYYEEEERQRGNFPDRFSGHQFPNYSSELNVNALLLGDSALYLCASSLKSAGQETQYFGPGTRLLVL.

In its sample, this clone was seen once. V usage is TRBV18 and J usage is TRBJ2-5; D gene ambiguous. The germline V gene has CDR1 KGHSH and CDR2 LQKENI. Trimming stripped 2 bases from V and 0 bases from J, with 7 bases between. The CDR3 loop spans 14 amino acids. DNA for the CDR3: TGTGCCAGCTCACCAGACTCCTACCAAGAGACCCAGTACTTC. This encodes CASSPDSYQETQYF. Variable domain in full (rest from reference TRBV18 and TRBJ2-5): NAGVMQNPRHLVRRRGQEARLRCSPMKGHSHVYWYRQLPEEGLKFMVYLQKENIIDESGMPKERFSAEFPKEGPSILRIQQVVRGDSAAYFCASSPDSYQETQYFGPGTRLLVL.

This clone was detected once. V gene TRBV2 combines with J gene TRBJ1-1; 7 nucleotides match TRBD1. This CDR3 has 16 amino acids. The germline V gene has CDR1 SNHLY and CDR2 FYNNEI. With V trimmed by 7 bases and J by 4 bases, 15 bases remained unmatched. The CDR3 DNA reads as TGTGCCAGCAACCCAATAGATAAGGGGACAGCCACTGAAGCTTTCTTT. This translates into CASNPIDKGTATEAFF.

The V and J genes are TRBV28 and TRBJ1-1; 9 bases are a match to TRBD1. The CDR3 is made up of 14 amino acids. Germline CDR1 reads MDHEN; CDR2 reads SYDVKM. The V and J ends lost 2 bases and 6 bases, in that order; junction bases with no gene match: 4. The CDR3 here is CASSLGDRASEAFF. The CDR3 region has the DNA TGTGCCAGCAGTTTAGGGGACAGGGCTTCTGAAGCTTTCTTT.

This chain links TRBV19 with TRBJ2-5, with a tentative D call TRBD2 (7 bases). Germline assignment: CDR1 LNHDA and CDR2 SQIVND (reference sequence). This CDR3 is built from 14 residues. V lost 9 bases and J 5 bases, leaving 19 bases between the germline ends. The CDR3 sequence is CASGPGGAAETQYF. CDR3 in DNA: TGTGCCAGCGGGCCTGGGGGGGCGGCGGAGACCCAGTACTTC.

The chain joins TRBV15 to TRBJ1-1, with 11 bases matching TRBD1. The CDR3 consists of 15 residues. Trimming at V came to 4 bases and at J to 8 bases, leaving 9 bases not matched to a gene. Looked up from germline, CDR1 is LNHNV and CDR2 is YYDKDF (reference sequence). The CDR3 DNA reads as TGTGCCACCAGCACCCCGGACAGGGGGCGCTTAGAAGCTTTCTTT. Amino acids: CATSTPDRGRLEAFF.

The gene calls are TRBV4-1 and TRBJ1-4; 7 nucleotides match TRBD1. Per germline, CDR1 MGHRA and CDR2 YSYEKL. The CDR3 runs to 14 residues. V lost 5 bases, J lost 5 bases, and 5 bases stayed unmatched. Written as DNA, the CDR3 is TGCGCCAGCAGCAGACAGGGCCCCAATGAAAAACTGTTTTTT. Protein sequence: CASSRQGPNEKLFF.

This chain connects TRBV9 to TRBJ2-3, with TRBD1 matching 12 bases. Unmatched junction bases numbered 3, after V lost 4 bases and J lost 3 bases. The germline V gene encodes CDR1 SGDLS and CDR2 YYNGEE. The CDR3 is made up of 15 amino acids. The CDR3 nucleotides are TGTGCCAGCAGCCTGGGACAGGGGGCAACAGATACGCAGTATTTT. Amino acid sequence: CASSLGQGATDTQYF.

The rearrangement links TRBV6-1 to TRBJ2-1; 12 bases are a match to TRBD2. From germline, CDR1 is MNHNS and CDR2 SASEGT. The CDR3 contains 16 residues. V lost 3 bases and J lost 7; bases outside the gene matches: 7. The CDR3 spells CASSEPTSGRGNEQFF. The CDR3 bases are TGTGCCAGCAGTGAGCCGACTAGCGGGAGAGGTAATGAGCAGTTCTTC.

J is TRBJ2-7 and V is TRBV28; 9 bases fit TRBD1. The CDR3 is 15 amino acids. The junction had 8 bases not matched to a gene; V was cut back by 5 bases and J by 3 bases. Germline V gives CDR1 MDHEN, CDR2 SYDVKM. The DNA of the CDR3 is TGTGCCAGCAGTACAACAGGGGGCGGTCGCTACGAGCAGTACTTC. Translating it yields CASSTTGGGRYEQYF.

The chain joins TRBV5-6 to TRBJ1-1; tentatively, D is TRBD1 (6 bases). Germline CDR1 SGHDT, CDR2 YYEEEE. The CDR3 consists of 17 residues. Trimming left V 3 bases short and J 1 base short, with 19 bases between. CDR3 DNA: TGTGCCAGCAGCTCCGACAGGCTTATTATTAGGAACACTGAAGCTTTCTTT. Protein sequence: CASSSDRLIIRNTEAFF.